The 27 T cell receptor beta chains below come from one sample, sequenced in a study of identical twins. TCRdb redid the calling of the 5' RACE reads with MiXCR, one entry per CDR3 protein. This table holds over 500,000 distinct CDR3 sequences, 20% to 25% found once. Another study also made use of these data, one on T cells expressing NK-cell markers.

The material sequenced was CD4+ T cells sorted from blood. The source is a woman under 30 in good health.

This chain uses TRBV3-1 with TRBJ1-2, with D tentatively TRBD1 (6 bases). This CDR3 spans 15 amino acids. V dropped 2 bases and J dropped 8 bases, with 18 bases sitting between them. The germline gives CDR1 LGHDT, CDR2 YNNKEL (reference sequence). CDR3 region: CASSQIDRPTGGYTF. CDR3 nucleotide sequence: TGTGCCAGCAGCCAAATCGACAGGCCCACGGGGGGCTACACCTTC.

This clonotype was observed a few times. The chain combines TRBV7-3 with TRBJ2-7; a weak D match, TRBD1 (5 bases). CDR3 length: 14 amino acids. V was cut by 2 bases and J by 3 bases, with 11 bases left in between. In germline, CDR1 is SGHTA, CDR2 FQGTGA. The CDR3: CASSLAGNDYEQYF. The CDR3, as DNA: TGTGCCAGCAGCTTAGCAGGGAATGACTACGAGCAGTACTTC.

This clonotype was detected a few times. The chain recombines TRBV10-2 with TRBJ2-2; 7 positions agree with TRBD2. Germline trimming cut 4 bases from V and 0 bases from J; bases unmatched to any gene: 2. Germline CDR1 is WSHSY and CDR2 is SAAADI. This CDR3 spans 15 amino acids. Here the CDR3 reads CASSVGGTNTGELFF. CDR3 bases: TGCGCCAGCAGTGTCGGGGGGACGAACACCGGGGAGCTGTTTTTT.

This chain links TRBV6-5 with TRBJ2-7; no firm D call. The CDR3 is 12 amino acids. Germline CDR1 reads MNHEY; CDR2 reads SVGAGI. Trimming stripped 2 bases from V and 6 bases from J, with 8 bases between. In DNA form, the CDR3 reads TGTGCCAGCAGTTACAGGAATGGCGAGCAGTACTTC. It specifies CASSYRNGEQYF.

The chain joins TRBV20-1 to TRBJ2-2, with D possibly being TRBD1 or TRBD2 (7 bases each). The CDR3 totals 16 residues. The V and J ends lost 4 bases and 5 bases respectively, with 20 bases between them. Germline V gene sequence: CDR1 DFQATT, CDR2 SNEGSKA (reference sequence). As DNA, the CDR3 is TGCAGTGCTAAGAAGGGGGGGACAGTACTTACCGGGGAGCTGTTTTTT. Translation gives CSAKKGGTVLTGELFF.

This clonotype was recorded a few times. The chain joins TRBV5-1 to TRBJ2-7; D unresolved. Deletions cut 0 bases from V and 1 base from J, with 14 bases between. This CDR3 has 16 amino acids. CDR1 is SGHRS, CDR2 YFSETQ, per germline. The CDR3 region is CASSLEDGPPSYEQYF. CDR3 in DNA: TGCGCCAGCAGCTTGGAAGACGGACCCCCGTCCTACGAGCAGTACTTC.

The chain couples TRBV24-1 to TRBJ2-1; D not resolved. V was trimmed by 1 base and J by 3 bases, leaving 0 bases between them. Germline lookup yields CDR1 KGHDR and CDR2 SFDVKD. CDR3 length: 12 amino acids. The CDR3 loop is CATSDFYNEQFF. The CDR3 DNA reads TGTGCCACCAGTGATTTCTACAATGAGCAGTTCTTC.

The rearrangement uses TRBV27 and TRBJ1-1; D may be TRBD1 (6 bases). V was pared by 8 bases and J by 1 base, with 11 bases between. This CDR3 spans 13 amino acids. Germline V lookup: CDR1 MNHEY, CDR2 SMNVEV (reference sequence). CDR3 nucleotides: TGTGCCAGCCAACAGGGACCGAACACTGAAGCTTTCTTT. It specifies CASQQGPNTEAFF.

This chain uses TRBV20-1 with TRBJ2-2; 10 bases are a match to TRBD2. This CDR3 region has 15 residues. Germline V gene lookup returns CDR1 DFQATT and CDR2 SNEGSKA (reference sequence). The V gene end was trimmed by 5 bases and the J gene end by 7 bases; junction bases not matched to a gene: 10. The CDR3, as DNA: TGCAGTGCTGGGCCTAGCGGGAGATATGGCGGGGAGCTGTTTTTT. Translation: CSAGPSGRYGGELFF.

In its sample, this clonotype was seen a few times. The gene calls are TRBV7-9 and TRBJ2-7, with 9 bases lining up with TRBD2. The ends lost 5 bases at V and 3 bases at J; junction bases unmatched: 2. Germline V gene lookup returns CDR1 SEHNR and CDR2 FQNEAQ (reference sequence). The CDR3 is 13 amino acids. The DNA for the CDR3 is TGTGCCAGCAGCCAGACTAGCGGCTACGAGCAGTACTTC. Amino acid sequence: CASSQTSGYEQYF. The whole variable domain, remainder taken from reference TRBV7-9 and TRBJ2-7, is DTGVSQNPRHKITKRGQNVTFRCDPISEHNRLYWYRQTLGQGPEFLTYFQNEAQLEKSRLLSDRFSAERPKGSFSTLEIQRTEQGDSAMYLCASSQTSGYEQYFGPGTRLTVT.

CDR3 bases: TGTGCCAGCACCACCGGGACAGGGCGCTATGGCTACACCTTC. It encodes CASTTGTGRYGYTF. This sequence joins TRBV5-5 and TRBJ1-2; the match to TRBD1 covers 9 bases. With 6 bases clipped from V and 4 bases from J, the junction kept 7 bases outside the gene matches. Germline values: CDR1 SGHKS, CDR2 YYEKEE (reference sequence). The CDR3 totals 14 residues.

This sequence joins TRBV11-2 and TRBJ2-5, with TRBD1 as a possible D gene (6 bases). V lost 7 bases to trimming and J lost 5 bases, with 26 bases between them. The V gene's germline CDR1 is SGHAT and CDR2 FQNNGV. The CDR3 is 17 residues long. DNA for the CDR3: TGTGCCAGCACCTTGGGGGCGAGGACAGCGCCAATTGAGACCCAGTACTTC. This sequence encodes CASTLGARTAPIETQYF.

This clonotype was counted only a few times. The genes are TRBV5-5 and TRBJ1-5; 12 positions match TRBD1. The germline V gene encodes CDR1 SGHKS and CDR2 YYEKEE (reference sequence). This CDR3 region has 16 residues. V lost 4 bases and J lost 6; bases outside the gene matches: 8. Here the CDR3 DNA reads TGTGCCAGCAGCGGGGGGACAGGGGGCGAGGGTCAGCCCCAGCATTTT. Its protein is CASSGGTGGEGQPQHF.

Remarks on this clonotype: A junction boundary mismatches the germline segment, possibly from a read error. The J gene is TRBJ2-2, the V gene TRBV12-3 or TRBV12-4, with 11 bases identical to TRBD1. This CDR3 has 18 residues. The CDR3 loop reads CAISPWDRGGANTGELFF. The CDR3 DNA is TGTGCCATCAGTCCGTGGGACAGGGGGGGAGCGAACACCGGGGAGCTGTTTTTT.

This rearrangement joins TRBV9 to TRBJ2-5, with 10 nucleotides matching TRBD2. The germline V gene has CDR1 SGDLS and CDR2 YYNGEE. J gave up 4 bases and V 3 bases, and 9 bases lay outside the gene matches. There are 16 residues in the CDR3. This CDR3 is CASSAGLAENLETQYF. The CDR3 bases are TGTGCCAGCAGCGCAGGACTAGCGGAAAATCTAGAGACCCAGTACTTC.

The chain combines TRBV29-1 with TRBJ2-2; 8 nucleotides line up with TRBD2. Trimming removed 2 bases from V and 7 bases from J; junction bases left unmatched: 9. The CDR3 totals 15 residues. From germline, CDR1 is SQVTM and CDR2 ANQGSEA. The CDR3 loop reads CSVEYQRERVGELFF. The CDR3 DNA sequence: TGCAGCGTTGAATACCAGCGGGAGCGTGTCGGGGAGCTGTTTTTT.

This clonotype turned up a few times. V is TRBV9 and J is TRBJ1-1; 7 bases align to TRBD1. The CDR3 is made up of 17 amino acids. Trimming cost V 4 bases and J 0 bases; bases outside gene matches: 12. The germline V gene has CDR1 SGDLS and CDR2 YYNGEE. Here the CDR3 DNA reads TGTGCCAGCAGCCCGACAGGGCCGGGCTGGGTGAACACTGAAGCTTTCTTT. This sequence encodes CASSPTGPGWVNTEAFF.

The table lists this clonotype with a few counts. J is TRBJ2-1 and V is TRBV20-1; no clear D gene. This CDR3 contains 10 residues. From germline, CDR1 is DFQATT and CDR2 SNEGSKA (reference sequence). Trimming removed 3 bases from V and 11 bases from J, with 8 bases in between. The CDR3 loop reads CSASGHKQFF. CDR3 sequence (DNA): TGCAGTGCTAGCGGCCACAAGCAGTTCTTC.

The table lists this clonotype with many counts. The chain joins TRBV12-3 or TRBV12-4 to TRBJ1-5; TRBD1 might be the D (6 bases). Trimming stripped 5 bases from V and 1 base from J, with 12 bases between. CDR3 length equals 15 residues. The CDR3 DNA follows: TGTGCCAGCAGTCTACAGGGCCACAGCAATCAGCCCCAGCATTTT. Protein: CASSLQGHSNQPQHF.

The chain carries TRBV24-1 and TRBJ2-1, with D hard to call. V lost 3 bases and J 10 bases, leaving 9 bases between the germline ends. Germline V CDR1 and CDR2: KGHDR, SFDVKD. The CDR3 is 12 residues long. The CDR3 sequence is CATSDGPREQFF. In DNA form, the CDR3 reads TGTGCCACCAGTGATGGGCCCCGGGAGCAGTTCTTC.

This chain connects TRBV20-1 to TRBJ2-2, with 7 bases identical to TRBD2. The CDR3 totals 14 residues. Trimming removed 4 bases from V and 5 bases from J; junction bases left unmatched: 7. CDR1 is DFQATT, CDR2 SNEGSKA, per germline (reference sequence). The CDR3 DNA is TGCAGTGCTAACGAGGGAGGGCCAACCGGGGAGCTGTTTTTT. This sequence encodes CSANEGGPTGELFF.

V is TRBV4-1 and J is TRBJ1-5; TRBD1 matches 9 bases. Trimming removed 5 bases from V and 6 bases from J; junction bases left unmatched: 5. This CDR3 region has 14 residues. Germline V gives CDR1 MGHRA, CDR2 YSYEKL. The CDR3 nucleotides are TGCGCCAGCAGCAAACAGGGGGCAGGTCAGCCCCAGCATTTT. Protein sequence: CASSKQGAGQPQHF.

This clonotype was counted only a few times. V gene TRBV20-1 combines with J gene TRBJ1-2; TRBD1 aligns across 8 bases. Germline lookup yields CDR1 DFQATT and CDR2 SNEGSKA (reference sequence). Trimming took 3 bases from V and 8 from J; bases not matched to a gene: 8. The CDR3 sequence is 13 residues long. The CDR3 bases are TGCAGTGCTAGTCTCACAGGGGGTAAGGGCTACACCTTC. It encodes CSASLTGGKGYTF.

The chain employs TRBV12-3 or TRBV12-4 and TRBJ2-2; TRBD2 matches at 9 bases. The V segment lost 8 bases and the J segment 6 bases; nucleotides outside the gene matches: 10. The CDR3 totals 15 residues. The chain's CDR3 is CASRRSGRLSGELFF. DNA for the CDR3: TGTGCCAGCCGAAGGAGCGGGAGGTTGTCCGGGGAGCTGTTTTTT.

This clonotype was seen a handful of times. CDR3 sequence (DNA): TGTGCCAGCAGTTTGGGTGTGAGCTTTTACGAGCAGTACTTC. The encoded protein is CASSLGVSFYEQYF. This sequence joins TRBV12-3 or TRBV12-4 and TRBJ2-7, with D unresolved. The CDR3 consists of 14 residues. V lost 3 bases and J lost 4, with 13 bases in between.

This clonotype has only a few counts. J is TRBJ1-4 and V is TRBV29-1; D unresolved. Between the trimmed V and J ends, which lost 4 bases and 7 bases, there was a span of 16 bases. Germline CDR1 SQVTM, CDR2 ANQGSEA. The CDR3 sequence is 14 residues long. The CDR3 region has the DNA TGCAGCGTTGGACCGACTGACGGGTTTGAAAAACTGTTTTTT. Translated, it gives CSVGPTDGFEKLFF. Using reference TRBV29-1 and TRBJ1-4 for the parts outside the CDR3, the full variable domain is SAVISQKPSRDICQRGTSLTIQCQVDSQVTMMFWYRQQPGQSLTLIATANQGSEATYESGFVIDKFPISRPNLTFSTLTVSNMSPEDSSIYLCSVGPTDGFEKLFFGSGTQLSVL.

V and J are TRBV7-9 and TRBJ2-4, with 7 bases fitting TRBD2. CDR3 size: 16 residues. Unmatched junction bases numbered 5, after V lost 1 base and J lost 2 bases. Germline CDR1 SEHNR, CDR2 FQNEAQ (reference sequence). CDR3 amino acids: CASSLGLAPTKNIQYF. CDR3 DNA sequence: TGTGCCAGCAGCTTAGGACTAGCTCCAACCAAAAACATTCAGTACTTC.